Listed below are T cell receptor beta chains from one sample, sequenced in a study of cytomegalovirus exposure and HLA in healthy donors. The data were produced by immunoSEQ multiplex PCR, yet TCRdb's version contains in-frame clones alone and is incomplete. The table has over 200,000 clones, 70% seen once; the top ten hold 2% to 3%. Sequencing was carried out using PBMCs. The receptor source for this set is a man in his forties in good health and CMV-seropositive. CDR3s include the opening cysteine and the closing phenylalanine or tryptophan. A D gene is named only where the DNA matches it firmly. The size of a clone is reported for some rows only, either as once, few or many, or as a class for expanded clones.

CDR3: CASSLGRGNYEQYF
DNA: TGTGCCAGCAGCTTGGGCAGGGGGAACTACGAGCAGTACTTC
J: TRBJ2-7
V: TRBV7-3
size: NA
D: TRBD1

CDR3: CASSPGPGGRYGYTF
DNA: TGCGCCAGCAGCCCTGGCCCGGGTGGGAGGTATGGCTACACCTTC
J: TRBJ1-2
V: TRBV5-1
size: few
D: NA

CDR3: CASSPSRGENGYTF
DNA: TGTGCCAGCAGTCCCAGTCGGGGTGAAAATGGCTACACCTTC
J: TRBJ1-2
V: TRBV6-5
size: NA
D: NA

CDR3: CASSRTGENSPLHF
DNA: TGTGCCAGCAGCCGGACAGGGGAAAATTCACCCCTCCACTTT
J: TRBJ1-6
V: TRBV2
size: NA
D: TRBD1

CDR3: CASPKGGAGELFF
DNA: TGTGCCAGCCCGAAGGGGGGGGCCGGGGAGCTGTTTTTT
J: TRBJ2-2
V: TRBV2
size: NA
D: NA

CDR3: CASSLRHGNSPLHF
DNA: TGTGCCAGCAGCTTAAGACACGGTAATTCACCCCTCCACTTT
J: TRBJ1-6
V: TRBV11-2
size: NA
D: NA

CDR3: CASSGGLAVYNEQFF
DNA: TGTGCCAGCAGTGGCGGACTAGCGGTCTACAATGAGCAGTTCTTC
J: TRBJ2-1
V: TRBV6-1
size: NA
D: TRBD2

CDR3: CASSATGGGLEKLFF
DNA: TGTGCCAGCAGCGCCACGGGGGGGGGTCTGGAAAAACTGTTTTTT
J: TRBJ1-4
V: TRBV5-6
size: few
D: NA

CDR3: CASSFPRGATNEKLFF
DNA: TGTGCCAGCAGCTTCCCCAGGGGGGCAACTAATGAAAAACTGTTTTTT
J: TRBJ1-4
V: TRBV7-9
size: NA
D: TRBD1

CDR3: CASSLERGNTEAFF
DNA: TGTGCCAGCAGCTTGGAGCGGGGAAACACTGAAGCTTTCTTT
J: TRBJ1-1
V: TRBV5-6
size: NA
D: NA

CDR3: CASSLVRGRTEAFF
DNA: TGTGCCAGCAGCTTAGTCAGGGGGAGGACTGAAGCTTTCTTT
J: TRBJ1-1
V: TRBV5-5
size: NA
D: TRBD1

CDR3: CASSRDLSSYEQYF
DNA: TGCGCCAGCAGCCGTGACTTGAGCTCCTACGAGCAGTACTTT
J: TRBJ2-7
V: TRBV10-1
size: NA
D: NA

CDR3: CASSLGGGDGDEQFF
DNA: TGCGCCAGCAGCTTGGGCGGGGGGGACGGAGATGAGCAGTTCTTC
J: TRBJ2-1
V: TRBV5-1
size: NA
D: TRBD2

CDR3: CASRQGYEQYF
DNA: TGTGCCAGCAGGCAGGGGTACGAGCAGTACTTC
J: TRBJ2-7
V: TRBV27
size: NA
D: NA

CDR3: CASSFLDRQVFEAFF
DNA: TGTGCCAGCAGCTTTTTAGATCGCCAGGTGTTTGAAGCTTTCTTT
J: TRBJ1-1
V: TRBV5-6
size: NA
D: NA

CDR3: CASSLAGGSNTEAFF
DNA: TGTGCCAGCAGCTTAGCGGGGGGTAGTAACACTGAAGCTTTCTTT
J: TRBJ1-1
V: TRBV7-9
size: few
D: NA

CDR3: CASSIDQGNDNEQFF
DNA: TGTGCCAGTAGTATCGACCAGGGGAATGACAATGAGCAGTTCTTC
J: TRBJ2-1
V: TRBV19
size: few
D: NA

CDR3: CAISEDRGKGCTF
DNA: TGTGCCATCAGTGAGGACAGGGGGAAAGGCTGCACCTTC
J: TRBJ1-2
V: TRBV10-3
size: NA
D: TRBD1

CDR3: CASSLGSPRSTTEAFF
DNA: TGTGCCAGCAGCTTAGGTAGCCCCCGATCGACCACTGAAGCTTTCTTT
J: TRBJ1-1
V: TRBV7-2
size: NA
D: NA

CDR3: CASSWTQGDMEAFF
DNA: TGCGCCAGCAGCTGGACCCAGGGGGACATGGAAGCTTTCTTT
J: TRBJ1-1
V: TRBV5-1
size: NA
D: TRBD1

CDR3: CASRLLPGQGFYSPLHF
DNA: TGTGCCAGCAGACTATTACCGGGACAGGGGTTTTATTCACCCCTCCACTTT
J: TRBJ1-6
V: TRBV5-8
size: NA
D: TRBD1

CDR3: CSVEGARNTIYF
DNA: TGCAGCGTTGAAGGGGCTAGAAACACCATATATTTT
J: TRBJ1-3
V: TRBV29-1
size: NA
D: NA

CDR3: CASSPRGETQYF
DNA: TGTGCCAGCTCGCCCAGGGGGGAGACCCAGTACTTC
J: TRBJ2-5
V: TRBV18
size: NA
D: TRBD1

CDR3: CASSQDRVGEQFF
DNA: TGTGCCAGCAGCCAAGACAGGGTCGGTGAGCAGTTCTTC
J: TRBJ2-1
V: TRBV4-2
size: NA
D: NA

CDR3: CASSLEAGLVGGYTF
DNA: TGCGCCAGCAGCTTGGAGGCAGGGCTCGTCGGCGGCTACACCTTC
J: TRBJ1-2
V: TRBV5-1
size: few
D: NA

CDR3: CASSAGLAGGAGELFF
DNA: TGTGCCAGCAGTGCGGGACTAGCGGGGGGCGCCGGGGAGCTGTTTTTT
J: TRBJ2-2
V: TRBV6-6
size: NA
D: TRBD2

CDR3: CASSQDVAGTGGLYEQYF
DNA: TGTGCCAGCAGCCAAGACGTCGCCGGGACCGGGGGACTCTACGAGCAGTACTTC
J: TRBJ2-7
V: TRBV14
size: once
D: NA

CDR3: CASSSTAGGAGDTQYF
DNA: TGCGCCAGCAGCTCCACAGCCGGGGGGGCCGGAGATACGCAGTATTTT
J: TRBJ2-3
V: TRBV5-1
size: NA
D: TRBD2

CDR3: CATSRDRQGAYTGELFF
DNA: TGTGCCACCAGCAGAGATCGACAGGGGGCATACACCGGGGAGCTGTTTTTT
J: TRBJ2-2
V: TRBV15
size: NA
D: TRBD1

CDR3: CASSLAGLTDTQYF
DNA: TGTGCCAGCAGCTTAGCAGGACTCACAGATACGCAGTATTTT
J: TRBJ2-3
V: TRBV11-2
size: few
D: NA

CDR3: CASSLAQNTEAFF
DNA: TGTGCCAGCAGCTTAGCACAGAACACTGAAGCTTTCTTT
J: TRBJ1-1
V: TRBV11-3
size: NA
D: NA

CDR3: CASSEAFGQGVPNEQFF
DNA: TGTGCCAGCAGTGAAGCTTTCGGACAGGGAGTCCCCAATGAGCAGTTCTTC
J: TRBJ2-1
V: TRBV6-1
size: few
D: TRBD1

CDR3: CAISGDFNTGELFF
DNA: TGTGCCATCAGCGGGGACTTTAACACCGGGGAGCTGTTTTTT
J: TRBJ2-2
V: TRBV28
size: NA
D: TRBD2

CDR3: CASSLQGSLAGHSYEQYF
DNA: TGTGCCAGCAGCCTCCAGGGTTCTCTAGCGGGCCACTCCTACGAGCAGTACTTC
J: TRBJ2-7
V: TRBV7-9
size: NA
D: TRBD2

CDR3: CASSWTGGISYNEQFF
DNA: TGTGCCAGCAGTTGGACAGGGGGAATATCCTACAATGAGCAGTTCTTC
J: TRBJ2-1
V: TRBV7-9
size: few
D: TRBD1

CDR3: CASRGDFSTDTQYF
DNA: TGTGCCAGCAGGGGGGACTTCTCCACAGATACGCAGTATTTT
J: TRBJ2-3
V: TRBV2
size: NA
D: NA

CDR3: CASSAPPDIRNNSPLHF
DNA: TGCGCCAGCAGTGCGCCCCCGGACATACGAAACAATTCACCCCTCCACTTT
J: TRBJ1-6
V: TRBV10-1
size: NA
D: NA

CDR3: CAWSVRTSGGACHEQYF
DNA: TGTGCCTGGAGTGTCAGAACTAGCGGGGGAGCCTGCCACGAGCAGTACTTC
J: TRBJ2-7
V: TRBV30
size: NA
D: TRBD2

CDR3: CASSYRTGTSTDTQYF
DNA: TGTGCCAGCAGCTACCGGACAGGAACTAGCACAGATACGCAGTATTTT
J: TRBJ2-3
V: TRBV7-6
size: NA
D: TRBD1

CDR3: CASSYYMGSANTEAFF
DNA: TGTGCCAGCAGCTATTATATGGGGAGCGCGAACACTGAAGCTTTCTTT
J: TRBJ1-1
V: TRBV7-2
size: few
D: NA

CDR3: CASSPRTSGASSYNEQFF
DNA: TGTGCCAGCAGCCCTCGGACTAGCGGTGCCTCCTCCTACAATGAGCAGTTCTTC
J: TRBJ2-1
V: TRBV21-1
size: once
D: NA

CDR3: CASSHGQGRSYEQYF
DNA: TGTGCCAGCAGCCACGGACAGGGACGTTCCTACGAGCAGTACTTC
J: TRBJ2-7
V: TRBV4-2
size: NA
D: TRBD1

CDR3: CASSQAPGGGYTF
DNA: TGCGCCAGCAGCCAAGCGCCCGGGGGAGGCTACACCTTC
J: TRBJ1-2
V: TRBV4-1
size: NA
D: NA

CDR3: CASSLGGLRTEAFF
DNA: TGTGCCAGCAGCTTGGGGGGGCTAAGGACTGAAGCTTTCTTT
J: TRBJ1-1
V: TRBV5-6
size: NA
D: NA